The sequence of this T cell receptor (beta chain) was determined in a study of T cell changes during pregnancy in multiple sclerosis. Measured with immunoSEQ multiplex PCR; TCRdb has only the in-frame clones, and not every one. The table lists around 48,000 clones, over 80% of them singletons, with around 0.91% in the top ten. The V gene's germline CDR1 is KGHSH and CDR2 LQKENI. V gave up 3 bases and J gave up 2 bases, with 11 bases separating them. The CDR3 has 14 amino acids. The sample was CD4+ T cells from peripheral blood mononuclear cells, taken in the second trimester of pregnancy. This TCR was sampled from a female donor in good health, enrolled as a control in a pregnancy study. The rearrangement uses TRBV18 and TRBJ2-7, with a weak D call TRBD2 (6 bases). The CDR3 loop reads CASSPEGQTYEQYF. The CDR3 nucleotides read TGTGCCAGCTCACCGGAGGGCCAGACCTACGAGCAGTACTTC.